A selection of T cell receptor beta chains follows, all from one sample in a study of T cell changes during pregnancy in multiple sclerosis. TCRdb's table, derived via immunoSEQ multiplex PCR, lists solely in-frame clones and lacks some. The repertoire consists of about 15,000 clones, with roughly 83% occurring once and the leading ten covering about a sixth. The sample here was CD8+ T cells from peripheral blood mononuclear cells, taken after pregnancy. These TCRs come from a female donor in good health, enrolled as a control in a pregnancy study. Each CDR3 is given with its conserved first and last residue. The order of the fields is V gene, CDR3 length, CDR3 protein.

TRBV9,15,CASSASGRGDNEQFF
TRBV6-5,15,CASSYSVDKVNTQYF
TRBV9,15,CASSVGVAGAYEQYF
TRBV28,14,CASSFGEASAEQYF
TRBV6-1,15,CASTVDPGGNTEAFF
TRBV5-1,14,CASGFVGAAGELFF
TRBV29-1,13,CSVEQGRNSGYTF
TRBV6-1,16,CASSEWGQGYNNEQFF
TRBV6-4,14,CASSDGAAMGGYTF
TRBV27,19,CASSSKGQVGGDLAYGYTF
TRBV2,18,CASSDLGSGRFSTDTQYF
TRBV18,12,CASSAAQETQYF
TRBV6-5,14,CASSRDRNNYGYTF
TRBV14,13,CASSQVGRGEQYF
TRBV28,17,CASSLWTSGDSYNEQFF
TRBV27,14,CASSLSGRGHGYTF
TRBV4-3,13,CASSQEAFTEAFF
TRBV7-8,15,CASSSSPSGNQPQHF